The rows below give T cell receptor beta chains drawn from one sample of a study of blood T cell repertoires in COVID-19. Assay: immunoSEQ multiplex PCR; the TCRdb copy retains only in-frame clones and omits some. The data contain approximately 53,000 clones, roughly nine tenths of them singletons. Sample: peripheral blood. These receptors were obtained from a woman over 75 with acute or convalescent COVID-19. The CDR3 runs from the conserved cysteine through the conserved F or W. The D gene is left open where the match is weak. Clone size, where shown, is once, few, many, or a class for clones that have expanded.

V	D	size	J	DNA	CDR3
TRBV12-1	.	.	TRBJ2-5	TGTGCCAGCAGCTTCCGAAACTTGGGTCGGGGATTCCAAGAGACCCAGTACTTC	CASSFRNLGRGFQETQYF
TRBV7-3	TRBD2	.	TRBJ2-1	TGTGCCAGCAGCCCATATCGGAGGACTAGCGGGAACACAAATGAGCAGTTCTTC	CASSPYRRTSGNTNEQFF
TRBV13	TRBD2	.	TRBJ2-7	TGTGCCAGCAGCTTAGGTAGCGGGAGGTACGAGCAGTACTTC	CASSLGSGRYEQYF
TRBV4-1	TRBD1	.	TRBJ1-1	TGCGCCAGCCGACCGGGACAGGGGCCGATTAACACTGAAGCTTTCTTT	CASRPGQGPINTEAFF
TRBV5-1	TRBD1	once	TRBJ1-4	TGCGCCAGCAGGGCATGGGACAGCGTTAATGAAAAACTGTTTTTT	CASRAWDSVNEKLFF
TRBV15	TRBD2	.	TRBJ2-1	TGTGCCACCAGCAGAAGCGGGATATCCTACAATGAGCAGTTCTTC	CATSRSGISYNEQFF
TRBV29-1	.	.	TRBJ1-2	TGCAGCGTGGGGGTGGACAGCGTTAATGGCTACACCTTC	CSVGVDSVNGYTF
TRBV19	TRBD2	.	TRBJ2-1	TGTGCCAGTAGACCACCCGGGACTAGCGGGTACAATGAGCAGTTCTTC	CASRPPGTSGYNEQFF
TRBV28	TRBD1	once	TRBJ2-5	TGTGCCAGCACCACAGGGGGCGGGGAGACCCAGTACTTC	CASTTGGGETQYF
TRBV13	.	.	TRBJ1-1	TGTGCCAGCAGCTTGGAAGCAGGGGCGACTCGAGGGAAAGCTTTCTTT	CASSLEAGATRGKAFF
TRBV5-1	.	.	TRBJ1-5	TGCGCCAGCAGCTTGGGAGGAGAGAGCAATCAGCCCCAGCATTTT	CASSLGGESNQPQHF
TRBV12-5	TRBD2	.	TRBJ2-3	TGTGCTAGTGGTTTTCCCCTGACTAGCGGGAGGCAAACTAGCACAGATACGCAGTATTTT	CASGFPLTSGRQTSTDTQYF
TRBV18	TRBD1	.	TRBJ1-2	TGTGCCAGCTCACCGGACAGGGACGTAGGCTATGGCTACACCTTC	CASSPDRDVGYGYTF
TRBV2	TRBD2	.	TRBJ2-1	TGTGCCACCGGGACTAGGAGCCTCTACAATGAGCAGTTCTTC	CATGTRSLYNEQFF
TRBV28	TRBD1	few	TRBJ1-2	TGTGCCAGCTTTCGACAGGGCGAAGGCTACACCTTC	CASFRQGEGYTF
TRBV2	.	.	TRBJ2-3	TGTGCCAGCAGTGAAAGGTTCATTCGGGGACAGCGGGCCGATACGCAGTATTTT	CASSERFIRGQRADTQYF
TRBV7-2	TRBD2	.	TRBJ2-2	TGTGCCAGCAGCCAGACGGGACTAGCGGGAACGAACACCGGGGAGCTGTTTTTT	CASSQTGLAGTNTGELFF
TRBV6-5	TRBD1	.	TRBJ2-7	TGTGCCAGCAGTCCACGACAGGGGGCTACCTACGAGCAGTACTTC	CASSPRQGATYEQYF
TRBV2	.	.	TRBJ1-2	TGTGCTCAGCATAGCCTCCGGGGCTATGGCTACACCTTC	CAQHSLRGYGYTF
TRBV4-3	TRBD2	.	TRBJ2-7	TGCGCCAGCAGCCAAGGGACTCGAGCGGGAGTGGCCGAGCAGTACTTC	CASSQGTRAGVAEQYF
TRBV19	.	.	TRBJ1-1	TGTGCCAGTAGTATACCAACAGCGGGGGACACTGAAGCTTTCTTT	CASSIPTAGDTEAFF
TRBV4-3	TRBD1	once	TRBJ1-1	TGCGCCAGCAGCCTCGGGGACAGGTTGAACACTGAAGCTTTCTTT	CASSLGDRLNTEAFF
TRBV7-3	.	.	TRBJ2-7	TGTGCCGGAATATTGAGGACAGCTCATAGAGCCTACGAGCAGTACTTC	CAGILRTAHRAYEQYF
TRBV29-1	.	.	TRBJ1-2	TGCAGCGTTGAGCCAAGCCGGTCGAACTATGGCTACACCTTC	CSVEPSRSNYGYTF
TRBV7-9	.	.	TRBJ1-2	TGTGCCAGCAGCCCGGGGCTGGGAGGGCACGGCTACACCTTC	CASSPGLGGHGYTF
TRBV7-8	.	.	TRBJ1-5	TGTGCCAGCAGCTTAGTGCTGACAGGAAATCAGCCCCAGCATTTT	CASSLVLTGNQPQHF
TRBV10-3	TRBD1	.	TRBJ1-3	TGTGCCATCAGTGAGTCAGGACAGGGGTTCTCTGGAAACACCATATATTTT	CAISESGQGFSGNTIYF
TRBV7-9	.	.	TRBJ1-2	TGTGCCAGCAGCTTACAGGGACTACCCGCCGCTGCCTATGGCTACACCTTC	CASSLQGLPAAAYGYTF
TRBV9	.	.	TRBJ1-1	TGTGCCAGCAGCGCCCCCCGCAGGGGAGAGCTGAACACTGAAGCTTTCTTT	CASSAPRRGELNTEAFF
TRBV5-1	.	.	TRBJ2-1	TGCGCCAGCAGCGACCCTGCAGGGGTCAATGAGCAGTTCTTC	CASSDPAGVNEQFF
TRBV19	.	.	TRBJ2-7	TGTGCCAGTAGTCGGGATAGCGGCTACGAGCAGTACTTC	CASSRDSGYEQYF
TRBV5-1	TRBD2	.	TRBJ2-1	TGCGCCAGCACGGAAGTAGCGGGAGCACACAATGAGCAGTTCTTC	CASTEVAGAHNEQFF
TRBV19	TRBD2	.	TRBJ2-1	TGTGCCAGTAGCCGGACTAGCGGGAAGGTCCAGGGGTACAATGAGCAGTTCTTC	CASSRTSGKVQGYNEQFF
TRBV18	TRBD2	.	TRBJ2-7	TGTGCCAGCTCACCCACAACTAGCGGCCTAACGGCCGAGCAGTACTTC	CASSPTTSGLTAEQYF
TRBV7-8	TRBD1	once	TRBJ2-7	TGTGCCAGCATCCTCGGACAGGGAGTCTACGAGCAGTACTTC	CASILGQGVYEQYF
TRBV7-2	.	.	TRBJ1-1	TGTGCCAGCAGCGCCAACCAGGACTGGACCACTGAAGCTTTCTTT	CASSANQDWTTEAFF
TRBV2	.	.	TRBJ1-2	TGTGCCACCGTAGGCGGGGGAGTCCGCTATGGCTACACCTTC	CATVGGGVRYGYTF
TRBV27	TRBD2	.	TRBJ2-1	TGTGCCAGCAGTCAGACTAGCGGGAGTTTCAATGAGCAGTTCTTC	CASSQTSGSFNEQFF
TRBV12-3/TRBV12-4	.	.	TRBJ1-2	TGTGCCAGCAAGGTAAACAGGATCTATGGCTACACCTTC	CASKVNRIYGYTF
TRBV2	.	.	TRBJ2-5	TGTGCCAGCAGTGAGGAGACAGGTGGTCAAGAGACCCAGTACTTC	CASSEETGGQETQYF
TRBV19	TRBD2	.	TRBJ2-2	TGTGCCAGTAGTGGGGGACTAGCGGGATTCGCGAACACCGGGGAGCTGTTTTTT	CASSGGLAGFANTGELFF
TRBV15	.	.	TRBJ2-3	TGTGCCACCAGCAGAGATAGCGAGCAAGAACCTAGCACAGATACGCAGTATTTT	CATSRDSEQEPSTDTQYF
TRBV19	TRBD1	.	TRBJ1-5	TGTGCCAGTAGTAATGGGGGACAGGCTAGCAATCAGCCCCAGCATTTT	CASSNGGQASNQPQHF
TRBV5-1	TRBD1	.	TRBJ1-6	TGCGCCAGCAGCTATACCGGGACAGGGATTAATTCACCCCTCCACTTT	CASSYTGTGINSPLHF
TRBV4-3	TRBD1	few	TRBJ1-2	TGCGCCAGCAGCCAACAAAGCCCCCCAGGGGACAGGGGCTATGGCTACACCTTC	CASSQQSPPGDRGYGYTF
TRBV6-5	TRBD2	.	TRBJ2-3	TGTGCCAGCACCTTACTAGCGATCAGCACAGATACGCAGTATTTT	CASTLLAISTDTQYF
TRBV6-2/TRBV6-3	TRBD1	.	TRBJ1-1	TGTGCCAGCAGTTACCTAGACAGGGCGGGGACTGAAGCTTTCTTT	CASSYLDRAGTEAFF
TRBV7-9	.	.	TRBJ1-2	TGTGCCAGCAGCTTACAACAGATGGGGCTGGGCTACACCTTC	CASSLQQMGLGYTF
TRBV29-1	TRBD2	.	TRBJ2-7	TGCAGCGAGATTAGCGGGAGGAATTCCTACGAGCAGTACTTC	CSEISGRNSYEQYF
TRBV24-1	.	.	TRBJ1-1	TGTGCCACCAGTGGGCAGGGCACTGAAGCTTTCTTT	CATSGQGTEAFF
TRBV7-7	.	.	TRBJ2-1	TGTGCCAGCAGCTTAGACGGGGGCTACAATGAGCAGTTCTTC	CASSLDGGYNEQFF
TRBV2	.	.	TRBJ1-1	TGTGCCAGCAGTGAAAGGACAGTTTCGAACACTGAAGCTTTCTTT	CASSERTVSNTEAFF
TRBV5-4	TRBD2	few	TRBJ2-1	TGTGCCAGCAGCAGGCCGTGGACTAGCGGGAGGGACAATGAGCAGTTCTTC	CASSRPWTSGRDNEQFF
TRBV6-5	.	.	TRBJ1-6	TGTGCCAGCAGACGCCATGGAGAAAAGTCACCCCTCCACTTT	CASRRHGEKSPLHF
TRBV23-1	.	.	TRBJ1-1	TGCGCCAGCAGTCAAACAGACAGGCCCCGTGAAGCTTTCTTT	CASSQTDRPREAFF
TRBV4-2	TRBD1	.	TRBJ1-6	TGTGCCAGCAGCCGGAAAGAACAGGGGGCGCTTAATTCACCCCTCCACTTT	CASSRKEQGALNSPLHF
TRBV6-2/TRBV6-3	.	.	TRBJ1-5	TGTGCCAGCAGTTACGTTAATAGCAATCAGCCCCAGCATTTT	CASSYVNSNQPQHF
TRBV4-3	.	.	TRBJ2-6	TGCGCCAGCAGCCAAGATCGGTCGGGGGCCAACGTCCTGACTTTC	CASSQDRSGANVLTF
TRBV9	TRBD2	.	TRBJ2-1	TGTGCCAGCTCGGCCCCCGGGGGGACCTACAATGAGCAGTTCTTC	CASSAPGGTYNEQFF
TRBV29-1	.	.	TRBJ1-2	TGCAGCGTCGCTAACTATGGCTACACCTTC	CSVANYGYTF